The text below deals with one T cell receptor beta chain. Its antigen is not identified. It may be a read error: a sequence one base away is much more abundant. This sample was taken from a study of tumor and adjacent non-tumor tissue in lung cancer. Study-level background: The cohort had 12 adenocarcinoma, 2 squamous cell and 1 small cell patients. Each sample yielded 3.5 million to 4.5 million productive TCRbeta reads on average. The study's findings and limits: TCR diversity was significantly greater in tumor than normal lung tissue.

Three rounds of nested PCR, following a modified ARM-PCR protocol, produced the TCRbeta library. TCRdb re-called the multiplex PCR reads with MiXCR, one entry per CDR3 protein. The sample contains approximately 86,000 distinct CDR3 sequences, around 70% of which appear only once. No cell sorting was done before RNA was extracted from the tissue. The germline CDR1 and CDR2 sequences are DFQATT and SNEGSKA (reference sequence). The V end lost 3 bases, the J end lost 7 bases, and 7 bases lay between the germline ends. This CDR3 is built from 11 residues. The V and J genes are TRBV20-1 and TRBJ1-5; no clear D. The sequence was obtained from a woman in her thirties or forties with non-small cell lung cancer. Sequenced sample: lung tumor tissue. In DNA form, the CDR3 reads TGCAGTGCTAGCAGTAAACAGCCCCAGCATTTT. Its translation: CSASSKQPQHF.